This T cell receptor beta chain originates from a study of molecular identifiers for immune sequencing clone quantification. There are a few counts of this clonotype. What it binds is not known. Study-wide findings and caveats: Clones exceeding 20 RNA copies carried over 97% of effector molecules but under 1% of naive-cell molecules.

TCRdb re-called the PCR reads through MiXCR, storing one row per CDR3 protein. The sample yields roughly 300,000 distinct CDR3 sequences, roughly 23% seen once. This sequence originates from a human donor in good health. Some libraries in this study had Jurkat cell RNA spiked in. Sequencing used naive CD8+ T cells from blood, with Jurkat cell RNA spiked in. The subset: FACS-sorted CD8+CD4-CCR7+CD45RA+ naive T cells.

This CDR3 reads CASSIYGGGSGANVLTF. CDR3 sequence (DNA): TGTGCCAGTAGTATATATGGGGGGGGCTCTGGGGCCAACGTCCTGACTTTC. The gene calls are TRBV19 and TRBJ2-6; TRBD2 matches at 7 bases. J gave up 0 bases and V 2 bases, and 4 bases lay outside the gene matches. The CDR3 is made up of 17 amino acids. The V gene's germline CDR1 is LNHDA and CDR2 SQIVND (reference sequence).